The 2 T cell receptor beta chains in this list originate from one sample, sequenced in a study of CD8 T cells in ankylosing spondylitis. TCRdb independently ran MiXCR on the 5' RACE reads; one entry per CDR3 protein. The table lists 85,000 to 100,000 distinct CDR3 sequences, almost 8.5% of them singletons, with around a tenth in the top ten. The specimen sequenced was blood, either unsorted or a sorted T cell fraction (not recorded which). The receptor set was obtained from a male donor with ankylosing spondylitis or in good health (not recorded which).

This clonotype was recorded at least ten times. At one of its ends the junction is not consistent with the germline gene, which may arise from a read error. The J gene is TRBJ2-7, the V gene TRBV7-9; D tentatively fits TRBD1 or TRBD2 (6 bases each). The germline V gene encodes CDR1 SEHNR and CDR2 FQNEAQ (reference sequence). The CDR3 extends over 15 amino acids. The CDR3 sequence is CASNLGGYLSNEQYF. The CDR3 DNA is TGTGCCAGCAACTTAGGGGGGTATCTGAGCAACGAGCAGTACTTC. The whole variable domain, filled in from reference TRBV7-9 and TRBJ2-7, reads DTGVSQNPRHKITKRGQNVTFRCDPISEHNRLYWYRQTLGQGPEFLTYFQNEAQLEKSRLLSDRFSAERPKGSFSTLEIQRTEQGDSAMYLCASNLGGYLSNEQYFGPGTRLTVT.

This clonotype was seen many times. The V gene is TRBV20-1, the J gene TRBJ1-1, with a possible D match to TRBD1 (5 bases). This CDR3 comprises 10 residues. Germline V gene data show CDR1 as DFQATT and CDR2 as SNEGSKA (reference sequence). V was cut by 3 bases and J by 11 bases, with 10 bases left in between. Written as DNA, the CDR3 is TGCAGTGCTAGGGGGGGGGAGGCTTTCTTT. Translating gives CSARGGEAFF.